This T cell receptor beta chain is from a study of T cell repertoires in cytomegalovirus infection. One entry per CDR3 protein, called by TCRdb with MiXCR from the reads. The data show about 130,000 distinct CDR3 sequences, approximately 8.8% seen once. This clonotype occurred many times. Germline V CDR1 and CDR2: MNHEY, SVGAGI. The CDR3 covers 15 residues. V trimming: 4 bases; J trimming: 4 bases; junction bases outside the gene matches: 7. The J gene is TRBJ1-1, the V gene TRBV6-5; TRBD1 matches 9 bases. The specimen sequenced was PBMCs. The receptor was isolated from a human donor in good health (CMV status not recorded). Some clones in this sample may be carry-over from other donors' samples. CDR3: CASSSGQGSGTEAFF. The CDR3 DNA sequence: TGTGCCAGCAGTTCGGGACAGGGATCGGGCACTGAAGCTTTCTTT.